The 32 T cell receptor beta chains below all came from one sample that was sequenced in a study of long-term antiretroviral therapy in people with HIV. It was version v3.0 of the immunoSEQ assay that was run at survey level. The data were produced by immunoSEQ multiplex PCR, yet TCRdb's version contains in-frame clones alone and is incomplete. The sample comprises about 20,000 clones, 80% to 95% of which are singletons, and roughly 7% rests with the top ten. The sample was unsorted PBMCs, taken 4.4 years after starting antiretroviral therapy. The receptors stem from a woman between 50 and 59 years old with HIV.

The genes are TRBV23-1 and TRBJ2-7; D may be TRBD2 (5 bases). TRBV23-1 is filed as an ORF, its function uncertain. This CDR3 spans 13 amino acids. V shed 2 bases and J shed 4 bases, with 9 bases lying between them. CDR3 residues: CASSQVGRYEQYF. The CDR3 DNA reads TGCGCCAGCAGTCAAGTAGGGAGATACGAGCAGTACTTC.

This chain links TRBV27 with TRBJ2-7; D is possibly TRBD2 (5 bases). CDR3 length: 15 amino acids. Deletions cut 3 bases from V and 0 bases from J, with 12 bases between. Germline V gene data show CDR1 as MNHEY and CDR2 as SMNVEV (reference sequence). The CDR3 DNA is TGTGCCAGCAGTTTGAGCGGTGCTAGCTCCTACGAGCAGTACTTC. It codes for CASSLSGASSYEQYF.

In its sample, this clone was seen a few times. V gene TRBV7-9 combines with J gene TRBJ2-7; possibly TRBD2 for D (5 bases). V was trimmed by 5 bases and J by 2 bases, leaving 16 bases between them. The CDR3 runs to 15 residues. Per germline, CDR1 SEHNR and CDR2 FQNEAQ (reference sequence). In DNA, the CDR3 is TGTGCCAGCAGCCCCCCGGACTTGAACGCCTACGAGCAGTACTTC. It translates to CASSPPDLNAYEQYF.

This clone was seen a single time. The chain is built from TRBV19 and TRBJ2-4; D might be TRBD2 (7 bases). V shed 4 bases and J shed 7 bases, with 14 bases lying between them. The length of the CDR3 is 14 residues. Germline CDR1 is LNHDA and CDR2 is SQIVND (reference sequence). In DNA, the CDR3 is TGTGCCAGTAGTAGGGGAGGGGGTTCCAACATTCAGTACTTC. Translating it yields CASSRGGGSNIQYF.

This clone was found once. V usage is TRBV1 and J usage is TRBJ1-1. TRBV1 is termed a pseudogene. The CDR3 length is 16 residues. The CDR3 protein is CTSSQAVQGGDTEAFF. Here the CDR3 DNA reads TGCACCAGCAGCCAAGCCGTACAGGGAGGGGACACTGAAGCTTTCTTT.

The rearrangement links TRBV2 to TRBJ1-3, with D perhaps matching TRBD1 (6 bases). The V end lost 2 bases, the J end lost 1 base, and 12 bases lay between the germline ends. CDR3 length equals 16 residues. Germline CDR1 is SNHLY and CDR2 is FYNNEI. The CDR3 DNA follows: TGTGCCAGCAGTGAAAGGACAGTTCATTCTGGAAACACCATATATTTT. Its translation is CASSERTVHSGNTIYF.

The CDR3 DNA is TGTGCCAGCAGCCCCAGGGGAGGGACGAATTCACCCCTCCACTTT. Protein: CASSPRGGTNSPLHF. The V and J genes are TRBV5-6 and TRBJ1-6; TRBD1 is a possible D gene (6 bases). Trimming removed 4 bases at V and 7 bases at J, with 15 bases between. Germline V lookup: CDR1 SGHDT, CDR2 YYEEEE. This CDR3 contains 15 residues.

The CDR3 nucleotides are TGCGCCAGCAGCTATTCGGAGACCCAGTACTTC. This sequence encodes CASSYSETQYF. This chain connects TRBV5-1 to TRBJ2-5; D is uncertain. The CDR3 contains 11 residues. Germline-derived CDR1 and CDR2 are SGHRS and YFSETQ. Trimming left V 3 bases short and J 5 bases short, with 5 bases between.

This chain uses TRBV29-1 with TRBJ2-5, with TRBD2 matching over 9 bases. The germline CDR1 and CDR2 sequences are SQVTM and ANQGSEA. Trimming at V came to 6 bases and at J to 4 bases, leaving 6 bases not matched to a gene. This CDR3 comprises 13 residues. The DNA for the CDR3 is TGCAGCGTCGGCGCGGGGGGGCCAGAGACCCAGTACTTC. It specifies CSVGAGGPETQYF.

This chain connects TRBV30 to TRBJ1-5; D not certain. V lost 2 bases and J lost 6, with 14 bases in between. The germline gives CDR1 GTSNPN, CDR2 SVGIG (reference sequence). This CDR3 region has 14 residues. CDR3: CAWSMGPSGQPQHF. The CDR3 bases are TGTGCCTGGAGTATGGGCCCCAGTGGTCAGCCCCAGCATTTT. The variable domain in full, with the rest retrieved from reference TRBV30 and TRBJ1-5, is SQTIHQWPATLVQPVGSPLSLECTVEGTSNPNLYWYRQAAGRGLQLLFYSVGIGQISSEVPQNLSASRPQDRQFILSSKKLLLSDSGFYLCAWSMGPSGQPQHFGDGTRLSIL.

The chain is built from TRBV7-9 and TRBJ1-2; D is unresolved. Germline CDR1 reads SEHNR; CDR2 reads FQNEAQ (reference sequence). V was cut by 5 bases and J by 4 bases, with 14 bases left in between. The CDR3 covers 14 residues. The CDR3 coding sequence is TGTGCCAGCAGCCCCCTGGGGTTGCCCTATGGCTACACCTTC. Encoded protein: CASSPLGLPYGYTF.

The J gene is TRBJ2-7, the V gene TRBV5-1, with 9 bases lining up with TRBD1. V shed 3 bases, J shed 3 bases, and the junction held 10 bases outside the gene matches. In germline, CDR1 is SGHRS, CDR2 YFSETQ. The CDR3 consists of 16 residues. The CDR3 region has the DNA TGCGCCAGCAGCTACGATCCGGGACAGGGAAACTACGAGCAGTACTTC. The encoded protein is CASSYDPGQGNYEQYF.

The chain joins TRBV6-5 to TRBJ2-2; D is uncertain. The germline CDR1 and CDR2 sequences are MNHEY and SVGAGI. Trimming stripped 7 bases from V and 2 bases from J, with 8 bases between. The CDR3 has 13 amino acids. CDR3 sequence reads: CASIDSNTGELFF. The CDR3 DNA reads as TGTGCCAGCATTGACTCCAACACCGGGGAGCTGTTTTTT.

A single count supports this clone. The chain uses TRBV10-3 and TRBJ2-1, with 10 nucleotides matching TRBD1. The CDR3 contains 14 residues. Germline CDR1 and CDR2: ENHRY and SYGVKD. Trimming took 9 bases from V and 7 from J; bases not matched to a gene: 9. CDR3 in DNA: TGTGCCATGCGTGGGACAGGGGATACGAATGAGCAGTTCTTC. Translating it yields CAMRGTGDTNEQFF.

The chain employs TRBV7-9 and TRBJ2-2; 8 nucleotides match TRBD2. Germline V lookup: CDR1 SEHNR, CDR2 FQNEAQ (reference sequence). V dropped 2 bases and J dropped 4; count of bases not matched to a gene: 3. The CDR3 is 15 amino acids. The CDR3 is CASSLISGVTGELFF. The CDR3 coding sequence is TGTGCCAGCAGCTTAATTAGCGGGGTCACCGGGGAGCTGTTTTTT.

This clone was seen a handful of times. The CDR3 DNA reads TGCGCCAGCAGCCACCAAGGGCAAGAGACCCAGTACTTC. Its protein product is CASSHQGQETQYF. This sequence joins TRBV4-1 and TRBJ2-5; D unclear. The V end was cut by 3 bases, the J end by 2 bases, with 7 bases between. The CDR3 runs to 13 residues. Germline CDR1 MGHRA, CDR2 YSYEKL.

The rearrangement uses TRBV5-1 and TRBJ2-2; D is perhaps TRBD2 (6 bases). The CDR3 spans 14 residues. The germline V and J ends were trimmed by 4 bases and 5 bases, with 12 bases remaining between them. Germline CDR1 SGHRS, CDR2 YFSETQ. CDR3 loop: CASSRTTQTGELFF. As DNA, the CDR3 is TGCGCCAGCAGCAGGACTACCCAAACCGGGGAGCTGTTTTTT.

The gene calls are TRBV7-3 and TRBJ2-7, with a possible D match to TRBD1 (5 bases). Trimming took 0 bases from V and 9 from J, leaving 12 bases between them. Germline CDR1 SGHTA, CDR2 FQGTGA. The CDR3 covers 13 residues. The DNA of the CDR3 is TGTGCCAGCAGCTTAACGGATAGGGGATTGCAGTACTTC. This encodes CASSLTDRGLQYF.

A single count supports this clone. V usage is TRBV5-6 and J usage is TRBJ2-5; perhaps TRBD2 as D (6 bases). Between the trimmed V and J ends, which lost 4 bases and 2 bases, there was a span of 12 bases. The CDR3 covers 14 residues. The germline gives CDR1 SGHDT, CDR2 YYEEEE. CDR3 loop: CASSPGTPQETQYF. DNA for the CDR3: TGTGCCAGCAGCCCCGGGACTCCGCAAGAGACCCAGTACTTC.

The chain recombines TRBV27 with TRBJ1-2; 7 nucleotides align to TRBD1. Germline values: CDR1 MNHEY, CDR2 SMNVEV (reference sequence). This CDR3 has 18 amino acids. V shed 5 bases and J 8 bases; nucleotides not matched to a gene: 23. CDR3 loop: CASSHRRQGATRVGGYTF. The CDR3 DNA reads TGTGCCAGCAGTCACCGACGACAGGGAGCAACAAGGGTCGGAGGCTACACCTTC.

This chain uses TRBV7-9 with TRBJ1-2; maybe TRBD1 (5 bases). Germline-derived CDR1 and CDR2 are SEHNR and FQNEAQ (reference sequence). The CDR3 consists of 14 residues. V was clipped by 0 bases and J by 7 bases, with 12 bases between them. Written as DNA, the CDR3 is TGTGCCAGCAGCTTAGCGTCCAGGGAAGCTGGCTACACCTTC. Its translation: CASSLASREAGYTF.

The chain recombines TRBV6-6 with TRBJ1-3, with no clear D. CDR1 and CDR2 (germline): MNHNY, SVGAGI (reference sequence). Between the trimmed V and J ends, which lost 4 bases and 0 bases, there was a span of 10 bases. The CDR3 consists of 15 residues. CDR3 amino acids: CASSSSTHSGNTIYF. The CDR3 DNA follows: TGTGCCAGCAGTTCGAGCACTCACTCTGGAAACACCATATATTTT.

V usage is TRBV6-6 and J usage is TRBJ1-5, with D perhaps matching TRBD1 (5 bases). This CDR3 spans 14 amino acids. The V end was cut by 7 bases, the J end by 1 base, with 11 bases between. Looked up from germline, CDR1 is MNHNY and CDR2 is SVGAGI (reference sequence). The CDR3 loop reads CASTRSGSNQPQHF. The CDR3 nucleotides are TGTGCCAGCACTAGGTCAGGGAGCAATCAGCCCCAGCATTTT.

The genes are TRBV2 and TRBJ1-2; TRBD1 might be the D (6 bases). Germline CDR1 SNHLY, CDR2 FYNNEI. V lost 5 bases, J lost 2 bases, and 12 bases lay in between. The CDR3 is made up of 14 amino acids. CDR3 sequence: CASSQGTVNYGYTF. CDR3 sequence (DNA): TGTGCCAGCAGTCAGGGGACGGTCAACTATGGCTACACCTTC.

About this clone itself: The germline gene is not matched at one end of the junction; a read error may be the cause. The chain has TRBV7-7 and TRBJ2-5; 9 bases map to TRBD1. In germline, CDR1 is SSHAT, CDR2 FNYEAQ (reference sequence). This CDR3 has 15 amino acids. The CDR3 sequence is CASSLGGTGLETQYF. The CDR3 bases are TGTGCTAGCAGCTTAGGCGGGACAGGGCTAGAGACCCAGTACTTC.

The chain links TRBV7-9 to TRBJ1-2, with unresolved D. V lost 3 bases to trimming and J lost 1 base, with 15 bases between them. Germline V gene lookup returns CDR1 SEHNR and CDR2 FQNEAQ (reference sequence). CDR3 length: 16 amino acids. CDR3 bases: TGTGCCAGCAGCTTGGGCAGGAACCTTATTAACTATGGCTACACCTTC. Translation: CASSLGRNLINYGYTF.

The rearrangement uses TRBV30 and TRBJ1-2; 9 nucleotides match TRBD1. The V segment lost 3 bases and the J segment 4 bases; nucleotides outside the gene matches: 3. The CDR3 runs to 13 residues. In germline, CDR1 is GTSNPN, CDR2 SVGIG (reference sequence). The CDR3 nucleotides are TGTGCCTGGAGGGACAGGGGCTTCTATGGCTACACCTTC. Protein sequence: CAWRDRGFYGYTF.

V is TRBV7-3 and J is TRBJ2-7; 9 bases fit TRBD1. V shed 2 bases and J 5 bases; nucleotides not matched to a gene: 7. The germline CDR1 and CDR2 sequences are SGHTA and FQGTGA. This CDR3 spans 15 amino acids. The CDR3 here is CASSLAGQGWNEQYF. CDR3 coding DNA: TGTGCCAGCAGCTTAGCGGGACAGGGCTGGAACGAGCAGTACTTC. The variable domain in full, completed from reference TRBV7-3 and TRBJ2-7, reads GAGVSQTPSNKVTEKGKYVELRCDPISGHTALYWYRQSLGQGPEFLIYFQGTGAADDSGLPNDRFFAVRPEGSVSTLKIQRTERGDSAVYLCASSLAGQGWNEQYFGPGTRLTVT.

CDR3 sequence reads: CASSFGVENEQFF. The CDR3 bases are TGTGCCAGCAGTTTCGGCGTAGAAAATGAGCAGTTCTTC. The V call is TRBV6-5, the J call TRBJ2-1, with D unclear. This CDR3 has 13 residues. V gave up 4 bases and J gave up 7 bases, with 11 bases separating them. CDR1 is MNHEY and CDR2 is SVGAGI in the germline V gene.

This chain links TRBV27 with TRBJ1-1, with 9 bases lining up with TRBD1. CDR1 is MNHEY, CDR2 SMNVEV, per germline (reference sequence). Trimming took 6 bases from V and 6 from J; bases not matched to a gene: 2. This CDR3 spans 12 amino acids. DNA of the CDR3: TGTGCCAGCAGGAGACAGGGGGCTGAAGCTTTCTTT. Protein: CASRRQGAEAFF.

The J gene is TRBJ1-2, the V gene TRBV6-5; D unclear. Per the germline V gene, CDR1 is MNHEY and CDR2 is SVGAGI. The CDR3 is made up of 13 amino acids. V was trimmed by 2 bases and J by 0 bases, leaving 4 bases between them. The CDR3 loop reads CASSYEANYGYTF. The CDR3 DNA sequence: TGTGCCAGCAGTTACGAAGCTAACTATGGCTACACCTTC.

J is TRBJ1-4 and V is TRBV19; D perhaps matches TRBD1 (5 bases). This CDR3 has 16 residues. Germline V gene lookup returns CDR1 LNHDA and CDR2 SQIVND (reference sequence). V was pared by 3 bases and J by 7 bases, with 18 bases between. CDR3 in amino acids: CASSMGSQAGGEKLFF. DNA of the CDR3: TGTGCCAGTAGTATGGGATCGCAGGCTGGGGGTGAAAAACTGTTTTTT.